These 30 T cell receptor beta chains share one sample of origin, sequenced in a study of cytomegalovirus exposure and HLA in healthy donors. The primer mix had 60 Vbeta and 13 Jbeta primers. The protocol was immunoSEQ multiplex PCR, while the TCRdb copy is restricted to in-frame clones and leaves out a portion. The table lists about 190,000 clones, roughly 75% of them singletons. The sequenced material came from PBMCs. The receptor source for this set is a man aged 25-40 years in good health and CMV-seropositive.

The V gene is TRBV6-5, the J gene TRBJ1-2; D perhaps matches TRBD1 (6 bases). Between the trimmed V and J ends, which lost 0 bases and 4 bases, there was a span of 12 bases. The V gene's germline CDR1 is MNHEY and CDR2 SVGAGI. This CDR3 spans 15 amino acids. The CDR3 loop is CASSYSGGLGYGYTF. CDR3 DNA: TGTGCCAGCAGTTACTCGGGGGGGCTGGGCTATGGCTACACCTTC.

This CDR3 reads CASSLDSGRQFF. The CDR3 DNA reads TGTGCCAGCAGCTTAGACTCTGGGAGGCAGTTCTTC. The chain has TRBV7-2 and TRBJ2-1, with D possibly being TRBD2 (5 bases). The V gene lost 1 base and the J gene lost 12 bases, with 10 bases spanning the gap. The germline CDR1 and CDR2 sequences are SGHTA and FQGNSA. This CDR3 is built from 12 residues.

The CDR3 protein is CSVLIAGAETQYF. In nucleotides, the CDR3 is TGCAGCGTCCTAATAGCGGGAGCAGAGACCCAGTACTTC. The chain uses TRBV29-1 and TRBJ2-5, with 9 positions matching TRBD2. This CDR3 region has 13 residues. After removal of 6 bases from V and 4 bases from J, the junction contained 6 bases not matched to a gene. Germline CDR1 is SQVTM and CDR2 is ANQGSEA.

J is TRBJ2-5 and V is TRBV19; 8 nucleotides agree with TRBD1. CDR1 is LNHDA, CDR2 SQIVND, per germline (reference sequence). This CDR3 region has 15 residues. Germline trimming cut 5 bases from V and 5 bases from J; bases unmatched to any gene: 10. CDR3 sequence reads: CASSFRTGPEETQYF. The CDR3 DNA reads TGTGCCAGTAGTTTCCGGACAGGGCCCGAGGAGACCCAGTACTTC.

V is TRBV5-5 and J is TRBJ2-1; D is perhaps TRBD1 (5 bases). V lost 4 bases and J 4 bases, leaving 15 bases between the germline ends. CDR3 length: 15 amino acids. Germline CDR1 and CDR2: SGHKS and YYEKEE (reference sequence). The CDR3 region has the DNA TGTGCCAGCAGCCCCCAAGGGGCAGCATACAATGAGCAGTTCTTC. This sequence encodes CASSPQGAAYNEQFF.

The J gene is TRBJ2-1, the V gene TRBV30, with 13 nucleotides matching TRBD2. The V segment lost 1 base and the J segment 5 bases; nucleotides outside the gene matches: 2. The CDR3 has 15 amino acids. CDR1 is GTSNPN and CDR2 is SVGIG in the germline V gene (reference sequence). The CDR3 coding sequence is TGTGCCTGGAGTGAAGGGACTAGCGGGGACAATGAGCAGTTCTTC. This translates into CAWSEGTSGDNEQFF.

This clone appeared a single time. This sequence joins TRBV4-3 and TRBJ1-6, with D hard to call. Looked up from germline, CDR1 is LGHNA and CDR2 is YSLEER. V lost 1 base and J 7 bases, leaving 5 bases between the germline ends. This CDR3 has 13 residues. CDR3 in DNA: TGCGCCAGCAGCCAAGTTGAGAATTCACCCCTCCACTTT. This sequence encodes CASSQVENSPLHF.

The CDR3 DNA sequence: TGCGCCAGCAGCCCGGCCGCAGGCTACGAGCAGTACTTC. Its translation is CASSPAAGYEQYF. This rearrangement joins TRBV4-3 to TRBJ2-7; no reliable D call. With 4 bases removed from V and 3 bases from J, the gap between germline ends came to 10 bases. The CDR3 extends over 13 amino acids. Germline CDR1 reads LGHNA; CDR2 reads YSLEER.

This clone was counted only a few times. The chain employs TRBV27 and TRBJ2-5; the D gene is possibly TRBD1 (6 bases). CDR1 MNHEY and CDR2 SMNVEV come from the germline V gene (reference sequence). V lost 3 bases and J lost 4, with 21 bases in between. The CDR3 has 17 amino acids. CDR3 nucleotides: TGTGCCAGCAGTTTCCTAGATCGGCAGGGGCGATTAGAGACCCAGTACTTC. This gives the protein CASSFLDRQGRLETQYF.

The genes are TRBV11-2 and TRBJ1-1; 8 nucleotides agree with TRBD1. With V trimmed by 4 bases and J by 1 base, 2 bases remained unmatched. This CDR3 contains 14 residues. CDR1 and CDR2 from the germline V gene are SGHAT and FQNNGV. The CDR3 DNA reads TGTGCCAGCAGCTACAGGGGGAAGAACACTGAAGCTTTCTTT. It encodes CASSYRGKNTEAFF. Based on the CDR3 plus reference TRBV11-2 and TRBJ1-1, the full variable domain is EAGVAQSPRYKIIEKRQSVAFWCNPISGHATLYWYQQILGQGPKLLIQFQNNGVVDDSQLPKDRFSAERLKGVDSTLKIQPAKLEDSAVYLCASSYRGKNTEAFFGQGTRLTVV.

The rearrangement joins TRBV11-3 to TRBJ2-3; TRBD2 matches at 9 bases. Germline assignment: CDR1 SGHNT and CDR2 YENEEA. This CDR3 comprises 14 residues. Unmatched junction bases numbered 4, after V lost 2 bases and J lost 7 bases. This chain's CDR3 is CASSLPGLANTQYF. The CDR3 DNA follows: TGTGCCAGCAGCTTACCGGGACTAGCAAATACGCAGTATTTT.

The sample holds one count of this clone. The chain uses TRBV19 and TRBJ2-5, with a weak D call TRBD2 (5 bases). V lost 7 bases to trimming and J lost 2 bases, with 17 bases between them. The CDR3 runs 15 residues. CDR1 and CDR2 (germline): LNHDA, SQIVND (reference sequence). For the CDR3, the DNA is TGTGCCAGTAACAGAGGAGGACGGATGCAAGAGACCCAGTACTTC. Residues: CASNRGGRMQETQYF.

The chain links TRBV27 to TRBJ2-3, with 8 bases that match TRBD2. V lost 2 bases and J lost 4; bases outside the gene matches: 11. The germline CDR1 and CDR2 sequences are MNHEY and SMNVEV (reference sequence). The CDR3 totals 17 residues. The CDR3 is CASSLPRAGGSADTQYF. The CDR3 nucleotides are TGTGCCAGCAGTTTACCCCGGGCGGGAGGAAGCGCAGATACGCAGTATTTT.

The chain employs TRBV9 and TRBJ2-1; tentatively, D is TRBD2 (6 bases). The V end lost 0 bases, the J end lost 8 bases, and 21 bases lay between the germline ends. Germline V gene lookup returns CDR1 SGDLS and CDR2 YYNGEE. The CDR3 is made up of 17 amino acids. CDR3 sequence reads: CASSVGPSGPRRDEQFF. The CDR3 nucleotides are TGTGCCAGCAGCGTAGGCCCGAGCGGTCCCCGGAGGGATGAGCAGTTCTTC.

This rearrangement joins TRBV5-1 to TRBJ2-4, with a tentative D call TRBD2 (5 bases). Germline CDR1 is SGHRS and CDR2 is YFSETQ. CDR3 size: 13 residues. V was pared by 5 bases and J by 1 base, with 7 bases between. The CDR3 protein is CASSGEAKNIQYF. In DNA form, the CDR3 reads TGCGCCAGCAGTGGGGAGGCCAAAAACATTCAGTACTTC. Full variable domain (missing parts from reference TRBV5-1 and TRBJ2-4): KAGVTQTPRYLIKTRGQQVTLSCSPISGHRSVSWYQQTPGQGLQFLFEYFSETQRNKGNFPGRFSGRQFSNSRSEMNVSTLELGDSALYLCASSGEAKNIQYFGAGTRLSVL.

As regards this clone: Relative to the germline gene, one junction end is altered; a read error may explain this. For the CDR3, the DNA is TGTGCCAACAGCCCCAGGGCGGCTAGCGGGACGAACACCGGGGAGCTGTTTTTT. This sequence encodes CANSPRAASGTNTGELFF. The chain uses TRBV7-3 and TRBJ2-2, with 9 bases lining up with TRBD2. This CDR3 spans 18 amino acids. Germline loops: CDR1 SGHTA, CDR2 FQGTGA.

V usage is TRBV10-2 and J usage is TRBJ2-1; 8 bases agree with TRBD1. The CDR3 has 13 residues. Trimming took 10 bases from V and 9 from J; bases not matched to a gene: 11. Germline V CDR1 and CDR2: WSHSY, SAAADI. The CDR3 region has the DNA TGCGCCACCCCGGGACAGGTAGTGCCTGAGCAGTTCTTC. As protein: CATPGQVVPEQFF.

The gene calls are TRBV19 and TRBJ2-1; D is unresolved. Germline CDR1 and CDR2: LNHDA and SQIVND (reference sequence). V was clipped by 5 bases and J by 3 bases, with 8 bases between them. The CDR3 contains 13 residues. CDR3 protein: CASSAASYNEQFF. The CDR3 DNA reads as TGTGCCAGTAGTGCCGCTAGCTACAATGAGCAGTTCTTC.

The chain employs TRBV4-1 and TRBJ2-5; perhaps TRBD1 as D (5 bases). Germline V gene lookup returns CDR1 MGHRA and CDR2 YSYEKL. This CDR3 has 17 amino acids. Trimming pared 0 bases from V and 5 bases from J, leaving 19 bases between. CDR3 coding DNA: TGCGCCAGCAGCCAAGATAGGGGCAGCCCGAAAAGGGAGACCCAGTACTTC. The encoded protein is CASSQDRGSPKRETQYF.

A few counts support this clone. This sequence joins TRBV7-2 and TRBJ2-7; 11 nucleotides align to TRBD2. Germline V lookup: CDR1 SGHTA, CDR2 FQGNSA. The CDR3 length is 15 residues. V lost 5 bases to trimming and J lost 3 bases; unmatched junction nucleotides: 6. CDR3 in DNA: TGTGCCAGCAGCAAAATAGCGGGGGGGATCTACGAGCAGTACTTC. Its translation is CASSKIAGGIYEQYF.

J is TRBJ2-1 and V is TRBV11-1, with D maybe TRBD2 (5 bases). V gave up 1 base and J gave up 3 bases, with 13 bases separating them. CDR1 is SGHAT and CDR2 is FQDESV in the germline V gene (reference sequence). This CDR3 comprises 16 residues. CDR3 sequence (DNA): TGTGCCAGCAGCTTAGTAGAACTAGGGATCTACAATGAGCAGTTCTTC. Translating gives CASSLVELGIYNEQFF. Using reference TRBV11-1 and TRBJ2-1 for the parts outside the CDR3, the full variable domain is EAEVAQSPRYKITEKSQAVAFWCDPISGHATLYWYRQILGQGPELLVQFQDESVVDDSQLPKDRFSAERLKGVDSTLKIQPAELGDSAMYLCASSLVELGIYNEQFFGPGTRLTVL.

The chain links TRBV19 to TRBJ2-4; tentative D call: TRBD1 (6 bases). Germline CDR1 and CDR2: LNHDA and SQIVND (reference sequence). V was shortened by 3 bases and J by 2 bases, with 14 bases between the two germline ends. This CDR3 has 16 amino acids. In nucleotides, the CDR3 is TGTGCCAGTAGTATCCCCCCCGGACAGTCCAAAAACATTCAGTACTTC. Translating gives CASSIPPGQSKNIQYF.

The CDR3 here is CASSALTGVTDTQYF. CDR3 DNA: TGTGCCAGCAGCGCGCTTACGGGAGTGACAGATACGCAGTATTTT. The genes are TRBV9 and TRBJ2-3; possible D gene TRBD2, 6 bases. Trimming shortened V by 3 bases and J by 3 bases, and 14 bases separated the two germline ends. Germline lookup yields CDR1 SGDLS and CDR2 YYNGEE. The CDR3 is 15 residues long.

The rearrangement joins TRBV25-1 to TRBJ1-2; TRBD1 matches at 7 bases. Per germline, CDR1 MGHDK and CDR2 SYGVNS. V dropped 3 bases and J dropped 5; count of bases not matched to a gene: 12. CDR3 size: 16 residues. In nucleotides, the CDR3 is TGTGCCAGCAGTGATGAGGGACAGCCCCTACAATATGGCTACACCTTC. Residues: CASSDEGQPLQYGYTF.

The V call is TRBV7-2, the J call TRBJ1-2; TRBD1 matches at 10 bases. The CDR3 has 14 residues. Germline V CDR1 and CDR2: SGHTA, FQGNSA. The J segment lost 4 bases and the V segment lost 7 bases, leaving 6 bases of the junction unmatched. For the CDR3, the DNA is TGTGCCAGCATCCCCGGGACAGGGGCCTATGGCTACACCTTC. It is translated as CASIPGTGAYGYTF.

Concerning this clone itself: Compared with germline, one end of the junction differs, possibly owing to a read error. This chain joins TRBV25-1 and TRBJ2-7, with 10 bases matching TRBD2. This CDR3 comprises 11 residues. Germline CDR1 and CDR2: MGHDK and SYGVNS. The DNA for the CDR3 is TGCGCAGCGGGAGGGCCGGGGGAGCAGTACTTC. This translates into CAAGGPGEQYF.

The rearrangement links TRBV5-1 to TRBJ2-7, with a weak D call TRBD1 (6 bases). The V end lost 4 bases, the J end lost 8 bases, and 19 bases lay between the germline ends. The CDR3 runs to 14 residues. Germline V lookup: CDR1 SGHRS, CDR2 YFSETQ. CDR3 loop: CASSPGTRQDKQYF. CDR3 nucleotide sequence: TGCGCCAGCAGCCCCGGGACACGCCAGGACAAGCAGTACTTC. Filled out from reference TRBV5-1 and TRBJ2-7, the complete variable domain reads KAGVTQTPRYLIKTRGQQVTLSCSPISGHRSVSWYQQTPGQGLQFLFEYFSETQRNKGNFPGRFSGRQFSNSRSEMNVSTLELGDSALYLCASSPGTRQDKQYFGPGTRLTVT.

The chain uses TRBV7-9 and TRBJ2-3, with D hard to call. This CDR3 region has 14 residues. V shed 4 bases and J shed 4 bases, with 12 bases lying between them. Germline assignment: CDR1 SEHNR and CDR2 FQNEAQ (reference sequence). CDR3 sequence: CASSSKLVADTQYF. Written as DNA, the CDR3 is TGTGCCAGCAGCTCAAAGCTAGTAGCAGATACGCAGTATTTT.

The chain couples TRBV6-4 to TRBJ2-7; 11 bases line up with TRBD2. The V gene end was trimmed by 6 bases and the J gene end by 5 bases; junction bases not matched to a gene: 3. The CDR3 has 13 residues. The germline CDR1 and CDR2 sequences are MRHNA and SNTAGT. The CDR3 DNA follows: TGTGCCAGCAGACTAGCGGGAGTGAACGAGCAGTACTTC. It yields the protein CASRLAGVNEQYF.

The rearrangement links TRBV9 to TRBJ1-2, with TRBD1 matching over 9 bases. V was pared by 4 bases and J by 0 bases, with 4 bases of the junction left unmatched. This CDR3 is 15 amino acids long. Germline V gives CDR1 SGDLS, CDR2 YYNGEE. In DNA, the CDR3 is TGTGCCAGCAGCCTAGGACAGGGGACTAACTATGGCTACACCTTC. It yields the protein CASSLGQGTNYGYTF.